The clone carrying this T cell receptor beta chain was seen a handful of times. Its antigen is as yet unknown. This sample is part of a study of T cell repertoires in cytomegalovirus infection. One entry per CDR3 protein, called by TCRdb with MiXCR from the reads. Of fewer than 1,000,000 distinct CDR3 sequences in the sample, 31% are singletons; the top ten hold about an eighth. This specimen consisted of cultured CD8+ T cells from PBMCs, obtained from culture after CMV antigen stimulation. This receptor was identified in a human donor in good health (CMV status not recorded). Some clones in this sample may be carry-over from other donors' samples.

This CDR3 reads CSARDRHHESGSYEQYF. The DNA for the CDR3 is TGCAGTGCTAGAGATCGACATCATGAATCGGGGTCCTACGAGCAGTACTTC. This chain links TRBV20-1 with TRBJ2-7; D is possibly TRBD2 (5 bases). Trimming removed 0 bases from V and 1 base from J, with 19 bases in between. The CDR3 covers 17 residues. CDR1 is DFQATT and CDR2 is SNEGSKA in the germline V gene (reference sequence).